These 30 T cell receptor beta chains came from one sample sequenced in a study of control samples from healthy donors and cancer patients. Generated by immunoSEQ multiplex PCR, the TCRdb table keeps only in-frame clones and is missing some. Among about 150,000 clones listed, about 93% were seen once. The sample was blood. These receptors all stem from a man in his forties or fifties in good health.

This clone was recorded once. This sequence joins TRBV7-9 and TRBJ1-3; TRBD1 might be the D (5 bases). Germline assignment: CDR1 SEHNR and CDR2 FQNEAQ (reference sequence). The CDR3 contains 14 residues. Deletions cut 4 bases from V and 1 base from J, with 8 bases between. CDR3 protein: CASSSGGSGNTIYF. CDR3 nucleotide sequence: TGTGCCAGCAGCTCGGGGGGGTCTGGAAACACCATATATTTT.

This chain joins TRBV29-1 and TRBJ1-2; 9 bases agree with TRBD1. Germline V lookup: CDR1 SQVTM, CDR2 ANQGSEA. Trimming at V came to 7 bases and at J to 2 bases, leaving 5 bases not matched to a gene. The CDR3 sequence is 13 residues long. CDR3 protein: CSGSGTGNYGYTF. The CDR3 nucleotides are TGCAGCGGTTCCGGGACAGGGAACTATGGCTACACCTTC.

CDR3 in DNA: TGTGCCAGCAGCCCCCGGACAGGATCGGGTACGCAGTATTTT. It codes for CASSPRTGSGTQYF. The J gene is TRBJ2-3, the V gene TRBV9; 7 nucleotides align to TRBD1. Germline lookup yields CDR1 SGDLS and CDR2 YYNGEE. This CDR3 is 14 amino acids long. Trimming cost V 4 bases and J 8 bases; bases outside gene matches: 10.

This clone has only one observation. The CDR3 coding sequence is TGTGCCAGCAGTCATTTCAGGGGAGACACCGGGGAGCTGTTTTTT. Protein: CASSHFRGDTGELFF. V and J are TRBV28 and TRBJ2-2; maybe TRBD1 (6 bases). V shed 5 bases and J shed 3 bases, with 13 bases lying between them. CDR3 size: 15 residues. Germline V gene lookup returns CDR1 MDHEN and CDR2 SYDVKM.

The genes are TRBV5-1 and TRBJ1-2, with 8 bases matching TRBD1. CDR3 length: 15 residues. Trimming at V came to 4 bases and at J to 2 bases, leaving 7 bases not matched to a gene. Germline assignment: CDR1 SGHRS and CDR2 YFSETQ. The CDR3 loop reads CASSQDGQGNYGYTF. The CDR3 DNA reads TGCGCCAGCAGCCAAGACGGACAGGGAAACTATGGCTACACCTTC.

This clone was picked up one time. The CDR3 here is CASSVDVGSEQFF. The CDR3 DNA reads TGTGCCAGCAGCGTAGACGTGGGCAGTGAGCAGTTCTTC. This chain connects TRBV9 to TRBJ2-1; D ambiguous. Looked up from germline, CDR1 is SGDLS and CDR2 is YYNGEE. The CDR3 has 13 amino acids. The V end was cut by 0 bases, the J end by 9 bases, with 10 bases between.

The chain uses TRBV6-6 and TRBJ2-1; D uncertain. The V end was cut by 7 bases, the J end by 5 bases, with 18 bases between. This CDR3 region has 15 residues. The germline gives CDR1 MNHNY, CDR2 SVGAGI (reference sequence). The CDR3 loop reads CASIPRTAKDNEQFF. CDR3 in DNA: TGTGCCAGCATTCCCAGGACGGCCAAGGACAATGAGCAGTTCTTC.

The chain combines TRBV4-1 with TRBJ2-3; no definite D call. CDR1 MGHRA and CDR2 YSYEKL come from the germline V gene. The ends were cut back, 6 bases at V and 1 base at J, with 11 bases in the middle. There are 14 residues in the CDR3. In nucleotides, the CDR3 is TGCGCCAGCAGTCAAAGGGTGGGCACAGATACGCAGTATTTT. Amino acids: CASSQRVGTDTQYF.

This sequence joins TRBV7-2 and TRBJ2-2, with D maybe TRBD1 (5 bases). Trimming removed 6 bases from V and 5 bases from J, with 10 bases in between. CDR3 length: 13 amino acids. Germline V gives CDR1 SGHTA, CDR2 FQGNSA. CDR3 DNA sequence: TGTGCCAGCAGATGGAGACAGACCGGGGAGCTGTTTTTT. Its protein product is CASRWRQTGELFF.

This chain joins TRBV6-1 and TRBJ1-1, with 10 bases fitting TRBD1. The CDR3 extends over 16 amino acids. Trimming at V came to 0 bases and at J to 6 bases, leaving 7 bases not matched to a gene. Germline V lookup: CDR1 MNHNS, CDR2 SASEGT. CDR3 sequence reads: CASSEARGQGIAEAFF. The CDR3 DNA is TGTGCCAGCAGTGAAGCGCGGGGACAGGGGATTGCTGAAGCTTTCTTT.

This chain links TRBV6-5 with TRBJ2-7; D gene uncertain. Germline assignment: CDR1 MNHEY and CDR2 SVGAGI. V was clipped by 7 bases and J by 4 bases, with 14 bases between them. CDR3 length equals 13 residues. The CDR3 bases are TGTGCCAGCACTTCACCTGGGCCGTACGAGCAGTACTTC. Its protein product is CASTSPGPYEQYF.

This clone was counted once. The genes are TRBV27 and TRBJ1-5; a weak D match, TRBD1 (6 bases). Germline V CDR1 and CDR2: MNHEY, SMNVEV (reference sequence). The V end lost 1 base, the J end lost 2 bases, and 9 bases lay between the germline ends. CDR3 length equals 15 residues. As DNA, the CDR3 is TGTGCCAGCAGTTTATTATCAGGGGGCAATCAGCCCCAGCATTTT. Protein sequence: CASSLLSGGNQPQHF.

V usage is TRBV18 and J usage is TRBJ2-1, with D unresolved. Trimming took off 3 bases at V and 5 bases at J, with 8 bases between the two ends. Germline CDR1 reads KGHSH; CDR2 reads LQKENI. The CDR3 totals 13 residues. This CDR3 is CASSPSLNNEQFF. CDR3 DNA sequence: TGTGCCAGCTCACCTTCACTAAACAATGAGCAGTTCTTC.

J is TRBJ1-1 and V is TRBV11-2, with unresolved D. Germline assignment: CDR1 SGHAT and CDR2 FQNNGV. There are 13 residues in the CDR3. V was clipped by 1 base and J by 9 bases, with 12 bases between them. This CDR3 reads CASSLVVRLQAFF. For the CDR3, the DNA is TGTGCCAGCAGCTTAGTAGTCAGGTTGCAAGCTTTCTTT.

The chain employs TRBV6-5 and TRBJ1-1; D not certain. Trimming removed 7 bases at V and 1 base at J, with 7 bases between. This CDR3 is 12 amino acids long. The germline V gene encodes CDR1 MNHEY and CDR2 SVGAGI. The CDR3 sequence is CASISRNTEAFF. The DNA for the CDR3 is TGTGCCAGCATTTCACGGAACACTGAAGCTTTCTTT.

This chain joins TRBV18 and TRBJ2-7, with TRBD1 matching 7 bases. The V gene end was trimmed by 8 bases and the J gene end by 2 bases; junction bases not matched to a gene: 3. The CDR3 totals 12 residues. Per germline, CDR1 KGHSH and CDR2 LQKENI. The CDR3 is CASATGAYEQYF. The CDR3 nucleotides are TGTGCCAGCGCCACAGGGGCCTACGAGCAGTACTTC.

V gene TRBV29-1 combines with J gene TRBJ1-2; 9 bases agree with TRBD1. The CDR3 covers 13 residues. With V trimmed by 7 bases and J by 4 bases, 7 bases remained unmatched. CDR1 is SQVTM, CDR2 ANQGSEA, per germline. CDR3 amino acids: CSARTGAPYGYTF. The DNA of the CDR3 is TGCAGCGCACGGACAGGGGCTCCCTATGGCTACACCTTC.

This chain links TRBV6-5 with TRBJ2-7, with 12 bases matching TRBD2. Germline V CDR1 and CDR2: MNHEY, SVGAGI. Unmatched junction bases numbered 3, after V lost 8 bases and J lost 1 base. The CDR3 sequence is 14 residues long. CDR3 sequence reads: CASAGLAGSYEQYF. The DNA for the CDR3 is TGTGCCAGCGCCGGACTAGCGGGATCCTACGAGCAGTACTTC.

The CDR3 loop reads CASSLTPGTYGSPLHF. The CDR3 DNA sequence: TGTGCCAGCAGCTTAACACCCGGGACCTACGGCTCACCCCTCCACTTT. The genes are TRBV7-3 and TRBJ1-6; D is perhaps TRBD1 (5 bases). The CDR3 sequence is 16 residues long. Germline CDR1 SGHTA, CDR2 FQGTGA. Trimming removed 0 bases at V and 10 bases at J, with 16 bases between.

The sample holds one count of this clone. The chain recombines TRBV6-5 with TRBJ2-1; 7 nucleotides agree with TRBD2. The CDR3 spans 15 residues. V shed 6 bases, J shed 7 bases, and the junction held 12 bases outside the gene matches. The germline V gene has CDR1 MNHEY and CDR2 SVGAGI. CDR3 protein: CASRAQGLPGNEQFF. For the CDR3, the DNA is TGTGCCAGCAGGGCCCAGGGACTACCCGGGAATGAGCAGTTCTTC.

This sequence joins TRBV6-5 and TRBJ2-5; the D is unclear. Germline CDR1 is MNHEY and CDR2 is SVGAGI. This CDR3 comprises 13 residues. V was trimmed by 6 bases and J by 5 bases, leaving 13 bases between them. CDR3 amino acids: CASRPRVVETQYF. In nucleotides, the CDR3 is TGTGCCAGCAGACCTCGGGTCGTGGAGACCCAGTACTTC.

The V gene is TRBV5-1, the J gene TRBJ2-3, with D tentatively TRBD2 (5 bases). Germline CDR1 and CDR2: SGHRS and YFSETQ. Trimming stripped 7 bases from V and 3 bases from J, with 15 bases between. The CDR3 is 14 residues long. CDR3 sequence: CASEIGDSTDTQYF. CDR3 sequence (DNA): TGCGCCAGCGAGATCGGGGATTCTACAGATACGCAGTATTTT.

The CDR3 protein is CASRGGTRRGIQYF. The CDR3 nucleotides read TGTGCCAGCAGGGGTGGGACTAGAAGGGGCATTCAGTACTTC. The V gene is TRBV2, the J gene TRBJ2-5, with 8 bases that match TRBD2. The end of the DNA fits TRBJ2-4 better, so the J call may be wrong. The germline V gene encodes CDR1 SNHLY and CDR2 FYNNEI. The CDR3 has 14 residues.

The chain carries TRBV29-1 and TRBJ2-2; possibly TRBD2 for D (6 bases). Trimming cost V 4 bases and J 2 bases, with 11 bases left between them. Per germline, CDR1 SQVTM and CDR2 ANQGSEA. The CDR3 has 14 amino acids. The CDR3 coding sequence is TGCAGCGTTGGACGGGAGACAAACACCGGGGAGCTGTTTTTT. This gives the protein CSVGRETNTGELFF.

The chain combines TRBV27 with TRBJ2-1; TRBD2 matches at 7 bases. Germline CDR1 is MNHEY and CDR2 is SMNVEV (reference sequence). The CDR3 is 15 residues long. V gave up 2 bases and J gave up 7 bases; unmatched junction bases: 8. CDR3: CASSLPGLGGNEQFF. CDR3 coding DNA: TGTGCCAGCAGTTTACCCGGACTAGGAGGGAATGAGCAGTTCTTC.

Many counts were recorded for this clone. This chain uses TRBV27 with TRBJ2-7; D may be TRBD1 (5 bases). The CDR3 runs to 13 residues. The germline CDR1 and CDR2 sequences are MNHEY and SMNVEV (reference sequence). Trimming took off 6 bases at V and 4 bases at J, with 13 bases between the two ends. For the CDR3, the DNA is TGTGCCAGCAGAAGCCATCAGGGTTACGAGCAGTACTTC. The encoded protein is CASRSHQGYEQYF.

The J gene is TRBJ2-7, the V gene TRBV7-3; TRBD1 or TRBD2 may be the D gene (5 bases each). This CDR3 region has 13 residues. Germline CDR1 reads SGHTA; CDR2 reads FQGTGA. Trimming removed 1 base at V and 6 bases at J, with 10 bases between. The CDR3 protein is CASSLSRGREQYF. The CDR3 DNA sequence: TGTGCCAGCAGCTTAAGTAGGGGACGCGAGCAGTACTTC.

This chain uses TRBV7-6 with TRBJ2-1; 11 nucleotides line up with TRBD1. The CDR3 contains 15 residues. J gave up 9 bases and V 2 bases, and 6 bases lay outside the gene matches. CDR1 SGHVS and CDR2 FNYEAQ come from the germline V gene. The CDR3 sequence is CASSLTGQGVGEQFF. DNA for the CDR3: TGTGCCAGCAGCTTAACGGGACAGGGGGTAGGTGAGCAGTTCTTC.

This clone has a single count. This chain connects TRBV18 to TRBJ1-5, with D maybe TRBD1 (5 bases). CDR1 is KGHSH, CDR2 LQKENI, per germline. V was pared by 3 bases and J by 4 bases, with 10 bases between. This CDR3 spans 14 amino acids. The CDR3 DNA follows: TGTGCCAGCTCACCGGGTGGGGGGAATCAGCCCCAGCATTTT. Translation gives CASSPGGGNQPQHF.

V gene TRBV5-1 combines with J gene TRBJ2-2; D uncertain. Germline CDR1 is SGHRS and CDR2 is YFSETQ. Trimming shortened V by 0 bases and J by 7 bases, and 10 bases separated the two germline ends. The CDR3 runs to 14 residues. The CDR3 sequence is CASSLDGLGGELFF. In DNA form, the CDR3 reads TGCGCCAGCAGCTTGGACGGCCTGGGCGGGGAGCTGTTTTTT.